A single sample gave rise to the 19 T cell receptor beta chains below, sequenced in a study of blood T cell repertoires in COVID-19. The protocol was immunoSEQ multiplex PCR, while the TCRdb copy is restricted to in-frame clones and leaves out a portion. The sample lists a few hundred thousand clones, about 90% occurring once. Sample: PBMCs or T cells enriched from blood (not recorded which). These receptors came from a woman in her 30s who had recovered from COVID-19.

The chain recombines TRBV7-2 with TRBJ2-5, with 8 bases fitting TRBD2. Germline trimming cut 5 bases from V and 5 bases from J; bases unmatched to any gene: 10. Germline V gene sequence: CDR1 SGHTA, CDR2 FQGNSA. The CDR3 has 15 amino acids. The CDR3: CASSAHLRGVETQYF. In DNA, the CDR3 is TGTGCCAGCAGCGCACACCTGCGGGGGGTGGAGACCCAGTACTTC.

The chain has TRBV25-1 and TRBJ2-7, with TRBD1 identical over 7 bases. The CDR3 has 13 residues. Per the germline V gene, CDR1 is MGHDK and CDR2 is SYGVNS. J lost 2 bases, V lost 6 bases, and 4 bases had no gene match. The CDR3 reads CASSRQGPYEQYF. The CDR3 coding sequence is TGTGCCAGCAGCAGACAGGGCCCCTACGAGCAGTACTTC.

The chain couples TRBV28 to TRBJ1-4; D is unclear. V was trimmed by 6 bases and J by 8 bases, leaving 25 bases between them. CDR1 MDHEN and CDR2 SYDVKM come from the germline V gene. The CDR3 has 17 residues. The CDR3 sequence: CASRSTRVGVVGEKLFF. DNA for the CDR3: TGTGCCAGCAGATCGACGCGGGTGGGTGTCGTGGGGGAAAAACTGTTTTTT.

The chain uses TRBV3-1 (or the pseudogene TRBV3-2) and TRBJ2-3; TRBD1 matches 9 bases. With V trimmed by 4 bases and J by 2 bases, 13 bases remained unmatched. Germline lookup yields CDR1 LGHDT and CDR2 YNNKEL (reference sequence). The CDR3 totals 18 residues. The CDR3 nucleotides read TGTGCCAGCAGCCTTGGACTAGACAGGGGGGTCCCCACAGATACGCAGTATTTT. As protein: CASSLGLDRGVPTDTQYF.

The chain is built from TRBV19 and TRBJ2-7; D might be TRBD1 (6 bases). The germline V gene has CDR1 LNHDA and CDR2 SQIVND (reference sequence). With 6 bases removed from V and 1 base from J, the gap between germline ends came to 10 bases. The CDR3 has 13 amino acids. This chain's CDR3 is CASSQGTSYEQYF. The CDR3 coding sequence is TGTGCCAGTAGCCAGGGGACATCCTACGAGCAGTACTTC.

The rearrangement joins TRBV11-3 to TRBJ2-5; D is undetermined. Per germline, CDR1 SGHNT and CDR2 YENEEA. V was clipped by 1 base and J by 1 base, with 10 bases between them. The CDR3 has 15 residues. Written as DNA, the CDR3 is TGTGCCAGCAGCTTAGGTGGGCAGGCCCAAGAGACCCAGTACTTC. Translated: CASSLGGQAQETQYF. Drawing the rest from reference TRBV11-3 and TRBJ2-5, the complete variable domain is EAGVVQSPRYKIIEKKQPVAFWCNPISGHNTLYWYLQNLGQGPELLIRYENEEAVDDSQLPKDRFSAERLKGVDSTLKIQPAELGDSAVYLCASSLGGQAQETQYFGPGTRLLVL.

The genes are TRBV12-3 or TRBV12-4 and TRBJ1-2; weak D call: TRBD1 (5 bases). The CDR3 is made up of 12 amino acids. Trimming left V 3 bases short and J 8 bases short, with 10 bases between. The CDR3 sequence: CASSLGPTGYTF. In nucleotides, the CDR3 is TGTGCCAGCAGTTTGGGGCCCACCGGCTACACCTTC.

The rearrangement joins TRBV29-1 to TRBJ2-6; 9 nucleotides match TRBD1. The CDR3 consists of 16 residues. The V gene's germline CDR1 is SQVTM and CDR2 ANQGSEA. V was pared by 6 bases and J by 0 bases, with 6 bases of the junction left unmatched. This CDR3 reads CSVAGTGSSGANVLTF. CDR3 sequence (DNA): TGCAGCGTCGCCGGGACAGGGAGCTCTGGGGCCAACGTCCTGACTTTC.

The chain uses TRBV19 and TRBJ1-1, with 11 bases matching TRBD1. The ends lost 7 bases at V and 1 base at J; junction bases unmatched: 20. CDR1 LNHDA and CDR2 SQIVND come from the germline V gene (reference sequence). The CDR3 has 20 amino acids. CDR3 sequence reads: CASTPVPGQGVSKPNTEAFF. CDR3 DNA: TGTGCCAGTACCCCGGTCCCGGGACAGGGGGTATCTAAACCGAACACTGAAGCTTTCTTT.

J is TRBJ2-2 and V is TRBV7-9; D is perhaps TRBD2 (6 bases). The CDR3 runs to 17 residues. The germline CDR1 and CDR2 sequences are SEHNR and FQNEAQ (reference sequence). Trimming removed 6 bases at V and 2 bases at J, with 19 bases between. The CDR3 region has the DNA TGTGCCAGCAGTCCCGGGGGTAGGCAGTCCAACACCGGGGAGCTGTTTTTT. Translating gives CASSPGGRQSNTGELFF. Supplemented by reference TRBV7-9 and TRBJ2-2, the full variable domain reads DTGVSQNPRHKITKRGQNVTFRCDPISEHNRLYWYRQTLGQGPEFLTYFQNEAQLEKSRLLSDRFSAERPKGSFSTLEIQRTEQGDSAMYLCASSPGGRQSNTGELFFGEGSRLTVL.

V gene TRBV7-7 combines with J gene TRBJ2-5; 7 bases agree with TRBD1. This CDR3 is 16 amino acids long. CDR1 and CDR2 from the germline V gene are SSHAT and FNYEAQ (reference sequence). After removal of 5 bases from V and 1 base from J, the junction contained 10 bases not matched to a gene. CDR3 residues: CASSKYNRGLQETQYF. For the CDR3, the DNA is TGTGCCAGCAGCAAATACAACAGGGGCCTCCAAGAGACCCAGTACTTC.

There are a few counts of this clone. The chain combines TRBV28 with TRBJ1-5, with D perhaps matching TRBD1 (6 bases). Germline loops: CDR1 MDHEN, CDR2 SYDVKM. V was cut by 6 bases and J by 5 bases, with 20 bases left in between. The CDR3 runs to 16 residues. CDR3: CASSLAGAGQDQPQHF. CDR3 DNA: TGTGCCAGCAGCCTCGCAGGGGCTGGGCAGGATCAGCCCCAGCATTTT.

The chain recombines TRBV3-1 (or the pseudogene TRBV3-2) with TRBJ2-7; D is undetermined. CDR1 and CDR2 (germline): LGHDT, YNNKEL (reference sequence). The CDR3 runs to 13 residues. V was shortened by 1 base and J by 3 bases, with 7 bases between the two germline ends. CDR3 sequence (DNA): TGTGCCAGCAGCCAAGGCAACTTCTACGAGCAGTACTTC. Residues: CASSQGNFYEQYF.

V and J are TRBV28 and TRBJ2-1; 10 bases map to TRBD2. CDR1 and CDR2 from the germline V gene are MDHEN and SYDVKM. The CDR3 sequence is 15 residues long. J gave up 9 bases and V 3 bases, and 8 bases lay outside the gene matches. The CDR3 protein is CASSLGAGGPGEQFF. As DNA, the CDR3 is TGTGCCAGCAGTTTGGGAGCGGGGGGGCCGGGTGAGCAGTTCTTC.

The J gene is TRBJ2-5, the V gene TRBV28; 11 bases match TRBD2. Germline V gene lookup returns CDR1 MDHEN and CDR2 SYDVKM. J gave up 2 bases and V 8 bases, and 7 bases lay outside the gene matches. The length of the CDR3 is 15 residues. The CDR3 reads CASLETSGAQETQYF. The CDR3 DNA follows: TGTGCCAGCCTAGAGACTAGCGGGGCTCAAGAGACCCAGTACTTC.

This clone occurred once. V gene TRBV6-5 combines with J gene TRBJ2-2, with 9 bases that match TRBD1. V lost 6 bases and J lost 7; bases outside the gene matches: 3. The CDR3 extends over 13 amino acids. Germline-derived CDR1 and CDR2 are MNHEY and SVGAGI. The CDR3 region has the DNA TGTGCCAGCAGGGACAGGGGTGGCGGGGAGCTGTTTTTT. Amino acids: CASRDRGGGELFF.

The chain recombines TRBV7-2 with TRBJ1-4, with D perhaps matching TRBD1 (6 bases). This CDR3 has 12 amino acids. V was clipped by 3 bases and J by 12 bases, with 11 bases between them. Germline V gene sequence: CDR1 SGHTA, CDR2 FQGNSA. The CDR3 loop reads CASSLGAGELFF. In nucleotides, the CDR3 is TGTGCCAGCAGCTTGGGGGCCGGAGAACTGTTTTTT. The whole variable domain, remainder taken from reference TRBV7-2 and TRBJ1-4, is GAGVSQSPSNKVTEKGKDVELRCDPISGHTALYWYRQSLGQGLEFLIYFQGNSAPDKSGLPSDRFSAERTGGSVSTLTIQRTQQEDSAVYLCASSLGAGELFFGSGTQLSVL.

This chain links TRBV15 with TRBJ2-2; no definite D call. V dropped 0 bases and J dropped 4 bases, with 15 bases sitting between them. The germline gives CDR1 LNHNV, CDR2 YYDKDF (reference sequence). The CDR3 totals 17 residues. CDR3 DNA sequence: TGTGCCACCAGCAGAGAGTTGCTAGGTGTTAGCACCGGGGAGCTGTTTTTT. Amino acid sequence: CATSRELLGVSTGELFF.

In DNA, the CDR3 is TGTGCCAGCAGTGTACAGGGCGCATTCTCCTATAATTCACCCCTCCACTTT. Amino acids: CASSVQGAFSYNSPLHF. The gene calls are TRBV6-1 and TRBJ1-6; possible D gene TRBD1, 6 bases. Germline V gene data show CDR1 as MNHNS and CDR2 as SASEGT. CDR3 size: 17 residues. V dropped 4 bases and J dropped 0 bases, with 13 bases sitting between them.